This is a list of T cell receptor beta chains from one sample in a study of T cells in Graves' hyperthyroidism and ophthalmopathy. From the multiplex PCR reads, TCRdb called clonotypes with MiXCR, one entry per CDR3 protein. Of more than 650,000 distinct CDR3 sequences in the sample, 13% to 15% are singletons; the top ten hold roughly 10%. The sample taken for sequencing was blood. The receptors here all came from a woman aged 18 to 35 with Graves' hyperthyroidism. The CDR3 runs from the conserved cysteine through the conserved F or W. A D gene is named only where the DNA matches it firmly. Rows may omit the clone size; those that give it use once, few, many or a size class.

TRBJ2-7 many TRBV7-2 . TGTGCCAGCAGCCATCGTTCGAGCGAGCAGTACTTC CASSHRSSEQYF
TRBJ1-5 . TRBV3-1 . TGTGCCAGCAGCGAGACCTCGGGGGCCCCAGAGCCCCAGCATTTT CASSETSGAPEPQHF
TRBJ2-1 many TRBV27 TRBD2 TGTGCCAGCAGTTTAGGGATGGCTAGCGGGAGAAATGAGCAGTTCTTC CASSLGMASGRNEQFF
TRBJ1-1 many TRBV29-1 . TGCAGCGCCGCCCCGGACGTCGGGGGGAACACTGAAGCTTTCTTT CSAAPDVGGNTEAFF
TRBJ2-1 many TRBV6-1 TRBD2 TGTGCCAGCTCGGGTAGCGGGAGGGATGAGCAGTTCTTC CASSGSGRDEQFF
TRBJ2-7 many TRBV30 . TGTGCCTGGGGGACCACCCCGGGCGAGCAGTACTTC CAWGTTPGEQYF
TRBJ1-4 . TRBV4-2 TRBD1 TGTGCCAGCAGCCAACCCGGGACAGGGGAAAAACTGTTTTTT CASSQPGTGEKLFF
TRBJ2-2 many TRBV6-1 . TGTGCCAGCTTGAATGGAGCGGGTCCGAACACCGGGGAGCTGTTTTTT CASLNGAGPNTGELFF
TRBJ2-6 many TRBV28 . TGTGCCAGCAGTTCAAACAGGCTCACTCTCCTCGTCCTGACTTTC CASSSNRLTLLVLTF
TRBJ2-1 many TRBV20-1 TRBD2 TGCAGTGCTATGACTAGCGGGAGGGGAAATGAGCAGTTCTTC CSAMTSGRGNEQFF
TRBJ1-5 . TRBV20-1 . TGCAGTGCCCTGATAGGGGACCGAAAAGCCCGCAATCAGCCCCAGCATTTT CSALIGDRKARNQPQHF
TRBJ2-3 . TRBV27 . TGTGCCAGCAGACCACTGGACAGCCTCGGCACAGATACGCAGTATTTT CASRPLDSLGTDTQYF
TRBJ2-1 few TRBV27 . TGTGCCAGCAGCGGGATGAGCTCCTACAATGAGCAGTTCTTC CASSGMSSYNEQFF
TRBJ2-1 . TRBV9 TRBD2 TGTGCCAGCAGCGTTAGCGGGAGGAAACGCAATGAGCAGTTCTTC CASSVSGRKRNEQFF
TRBJ2-3 . TRBV12-3/TRBV12-4 TRBD1 TGTGCCAGCAGTTTAGGGACAGGGGGATTCACAGATACGCAGTATTTT CASSLGTGGFTDTQYF
TRBJ2-6 . TRBV7-9 . TGTGCCAGCAGCTTAGCTCAAGGGGAACCTGGGGCCAACGTCCTGACTTTC CASSLAQGEPGANVLTF
TRBJ2-7 . TRBV4-1 . TGCGCCAGCAGCCAAACATCAGGCGATTACTACGAGCAGTACTTC CASSQTSGDYYEQYF
TRBJ2-7 . TRBV6-1 . TGTGCCACCTTCCCTGCTAGCAACTACTACGAGCAGTACTTC CATFPASNYYEQYF
TRBJ2-3 many TRBV18 . TGTGCCAGCTCACCGCGACAGACAGATACGCAGTATTTT CASSPRQTDTQYF
TRBJ2-3 many TRBV20-1 TRBD2 TGCAGTGTAAAGGGGACTAGCGGGACAGATACGCAGTATTTT CSVKGTSGTDTQYF
TRBJ2-7 . TRBV18 TRBD1 TGTGCCAGCTCACCAGGTGGGACAGGGGTCGAGCAGTACTTC CASSPGGTGVEQYF
TRBJ1-2 few TRBV6-4 TRBD1 TGTGCCAGCGCTCGGAGGGGACAGGGAGGAGCTGGCTACACCTTC CASARRGQGGAGYTF
TRBJ2-3 . TRBV30 . TGTGCCTGGAAGAGGAGAGATACGCAGTATTTT CAWKRRDTQYF
TRBJ1-1 many TRBV18 . TGTGCCAGCTCACCACAGGAGATGAACACTGAAGCTTTCTTT CASSPQEMNTEAFF
TRBJ2-1 many TRBV3-1 TRBD2 TGTGCCAGCAGCCAAGATGGGGTAGCGGGAGGGCCGGTGAATGAGCAGTTCTTC CASSQDGVAGGPVNEQFF
TRBJ2-5 . TRBV20-1 TRBD2 TGCAGTGCTAGAGATCCCCTAGCGGGGGAGACCCAGTACTTC CSARDPLAGETQYF
TRBJ1-2 few TRBV12-3/TRBV12-4 TRBD1 TGTGCCAGCAGTCCAGACAGGGTCCCTTCTGGTGGCTACACCTTC CASSPDRVPSGGYTF
TRBJ2-1 few TRBV20-1 TRBD2 TGCAGTGCTTCAAGTCTAGCGGGGGCTCGTAATGAGCAGTTCTTC CSASSLAGARNEQFF
TRBJ2-2 . TRBV24-1 TRBD1 TGTGCCACCAGTGATCCCGACAGGGTCCGGGAGCTGTTTTTT CATSDPDRVRELFF
TRBJ1-2 many TRBV5-1 TRBD1 TGCGCCAGCAGCGGCGGACAGGGCAAATTAGCTAACTATGGCTACACCTTC CASSGGQGKLANYGYTF
TRBJ1-5 many TRBV12-3/TRBV12-4 TRBD1 TGTGCCAGCAGCCGTGGGACAGGGCGGCAGCCCCAGCATTTT CASSRGTGRQPQHF
TRBJ1-1 many TRBV7-3 . TGTGCCAGCAGCGCCCAACCAGCCATGAACACTGAAGCTTTCTTT CASSAQPAMNTEAFF
TRBJ2-1 many TRBV6-2/TRBV6-3 TRBD1 TGTGCCAGCAGTTACTCCGGGACAGACTCCTACAATGAGCAGTTCTTC CASSYSGTDSYNEQFF
TRBJ1-2 . TRBV28 . TGTGCCAGCAGTTTAGGTGTGGGGGGCTACACCTTC CASSLGVGGYTF
TRBJ2-2 many TRBV6-1 . TGTGCCAGCAGTGAAGCTTCGGGTTTTCCCGGGGAGCTGTTTTTT CASSEASGFPGELFF
TRBJ2-5 . TRBV20-1 TRBD1 TGCAGTGCTTCCGAGGGGGCAGAAGAGACCCAGTACTTC CSASEGAEETQYF